This note documents a single T cell receptor (beta chain) sequence. What antigen it recognizes has not been identified. Per-base quality was not reported, and no clone a single base away is much larger than it. Cut back by 4 bases and 0 bases, the V and J ends lie 10 bases apart. Including the terminal cysteine and phenylalanine, the CDR3 comprises 14 residues. The CDR3 DNA has 42 bases and is translated from base 1. Reading the germline V gene (reference sequence) gives CDR1 LNHDA and CDR2 SQIVND. Each collaborating institution followed its own protocols to collect whole blood in K2EDTA tubes. Collaborator samples were shipped for TCRbeta analysis as frozen whole blood, isolated PBMCs, or DNA extracted from either sample type. The data were obtained in a study of blood T cell repertoires in COVID-19 (dated by TCRdb to 2018 to 2021). Background for the entire study: The collaborator samples originated in the United States, Italy and Spain and spanned the acute and convalescent phases of COVID-19. A freely available public database, intended as a resource for researchers studying the immune response to SARS-CoV-2, is where the repertoires were released. The prospective study material was composed of cDNA or gDNA derived from T cells, B-cell-depleted T cells, or PBMCs. A de-identified subject ID, COVID-19 status, age in years and sex were almost always included in the sample metadata. The dataset comprised deeply sampled blood TCRbeta repertoires from subjects exposed to, actively infected with, or recovered from COVID-19. Where HLA class I and class II types were available, the types were taken from metadata supplied by the sample provider, not from assay-based typing. Samples came from the ongoing ImmuneRACE study (first 160 participants) plus 1,254 subjects from 6 global collaborators. General study outcomes and caveats: The amount of clinical and demographic metadata varied by source and participant and was provided uncurated.

TCRbeta CDR3 regions were amplified from genomic DNA using the immunoSEQ Assay, a bias-controlled multiplex PCR. The authors' analysis ran thus. The number of nucleated cells in each sample was estimated from the amplification of reference gene primers within the assay. Sequence reads were collapsed and filtered to measure the absolute abundance of every unique TCRbeta CDR3 rearrangement. Productive Simpson clonality was computed per sample as the square root of Simpson's diversity index over productive rearrangements. Here the immuneACCESS table is served through TCRdb, limited to in-frame sequences with V and J called. Missing clones are a known gap in these copies; in checked studies unresolved V genes cover under half, and the rest lacks a known reason. V, J and clone size derive from that table, while D and trimming were established from the DNA sequence. The sample table lists around 250,000 clones, approximately 85% of them with a count of one. The biggest ten clones account for 9% to 15% of the sample.

The sequenced sample was peripheral blood. The sequence joins TRBV19 to TRBJ2-7; TRBD1 is a weak D gene call, 5 bases matching. The source is a man older than 75 with acute or convalescent COVID-19. The CDR3 region has the sequence CASSTDTISYEQYF. The nucleotide sequence is given as TGTGCCAGTAGTACGGACACTATCTCCTACGAGCAGTACTTC.